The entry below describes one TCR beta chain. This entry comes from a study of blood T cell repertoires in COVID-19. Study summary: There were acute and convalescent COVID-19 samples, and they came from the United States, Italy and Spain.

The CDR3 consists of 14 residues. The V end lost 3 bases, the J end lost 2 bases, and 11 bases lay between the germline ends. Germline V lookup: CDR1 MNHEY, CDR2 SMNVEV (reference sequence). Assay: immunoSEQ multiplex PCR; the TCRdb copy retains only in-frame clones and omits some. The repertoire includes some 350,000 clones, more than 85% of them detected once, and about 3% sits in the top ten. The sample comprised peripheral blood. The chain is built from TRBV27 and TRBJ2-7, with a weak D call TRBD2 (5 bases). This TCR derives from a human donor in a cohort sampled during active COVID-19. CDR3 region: CASSFSRGTYEQYF. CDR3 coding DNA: TGTGCCAGCAGTTTTTCCCGGGGAACCTACGAGCAGTACTTC.